A selection of T cell receptor beta chains follows, all from one sample in a study of CXCR3-negative and CXCR3-positive naive CD8 T cells. TCRdb reworked the 5' RACE reads into one entry per CDR3 protein, no DNA. Its listing shows 35,000 to 45,000 distinct CDR3 sequences. The sequenced sample was naive CXCR3- CD8+ T cells from blood. The source of these receptors is a human donor in good health. Some clones in this sample may be carry-over from other donors' samples. The CDR3 runs from the conserved cysteine through the conserved F or W.

v_call	j_call	cdr3_aa
TRBV7-9	TRBJ2-7	CASSLDPGAYEQYF
TRBV4-2	TRBJ2-1	CASSQASGGAYNEQFF
TRBV7-9	TRBJ2-1	CASSAGGIYNEQFF
TRBV7-8	TRBJ2-5	CASSLLGGDRGPETQYF
TRBV7-9	TRBJ2-5	CASSPPGGETQYF
TRBV4-3	TRBJ2-7	CASSQDYSVSYEQYF
TRBV12-3/TRBV12-4	TRBJ2-1	CASGDRNNEQFF
TRBV6-2/TRBV6-3	TRBJ2-2	CASRPAGYGELFF
TRBV28	TRBJ2-5	CASSQLVLRREQETQYF
TRBV29-1	TRBJ1-1	CSVESMGNTEAFF